This T cell receptor beta chain derives from a study of technical replicates of blood from several donors. The assay was immunoSEQ multiplex PCR, and TCRdb's table has in-frame clones only and misses some. The sample holds 60,000 to 90,000 clones, around 97% seen once. Germline CDR1 and CDR2: SGHTA and FQGTGA. The CDR3 sequence is 19 residues long. V lost 5 bases to trimming and J lost 5 bases; unmatched junction nucleotides: 17. The sample holds one count of this clone. This rearrangement joins TRBV7-3 to TRBJ2-1; 11 bases fit TRBD2. The TCR comes from a human donor in good health. The sample was T cells isolated from PBMCs. In nucleotides, the CDR3 is TGTGCCAGCAGCCTACGGGAGGGGGATAGCGGGAGGGCGAACAATGAGCAGTTCTTC. This sequence encodes CASSLREGDSGRANNEQFF.